Below are 19 T cell receptor beta chains sequenced from a single sample in a study of beta chain features in type 1 diabetes. Regarding the study as a whole: There was a moderate but significant shortening of TCRB CDR3s in all four CD4+ subsets of Type 1 diabetes patients.

Expressed TCRB transcripts got sequenced, as all isolated RNA was reverse transcribed. Generated by immunoSEQ multiplex PCR, the TCRdb table keeps only in-frame clones and is missing some. The data contain a few hundred thousand clones, approximately 15% of them singletons. Which antigens these TCRs recognize remains unknown. Sequenced material: naive CD4+ T cells from blood. The receptors stem from a man aged 25-45 years with type 1 diabetes.

The chain joins TRBV2 to TRBJ2-2; no reliable D call. The CDR3 consists of 11 residues. V was clipped by 8 bases and J by 5 bases, with 6 bases between them. Germline V gene lookup returns CDR1 SNHLY and CDR2 FYNNEI. Here the CDR3 reads CASEETGELFF. The CDR3 bases are TGTGCCAGCGAGGAAACCGGGGAGCTGTTTTTT. Full variable domain (missing parts from reference TRBV2 and TRBJ2-2): EPEVTQTPSHQVTQMGQEVILRCVPISNHLYFYWYRQILGQKVEFLVSFYNNEISEKSEIFDDQFSVERPDGSNFTLKIRSTKLEDSAMYFCASEETGELFFGEGSRLTVL.

The sample holds many counts of this clone. The chain employs TRBV29-1 and TRBJ1-1; unclear D gene. The germline gives CDR1 SQVTM, CDR2 ANQGSEA. The V and J ends lost 7 bases and 1 base respectively, with 7 bases between them. The CDR3 has 11 amino acids. The CDR3 DNA sequence: TGCAGCGGAACAGAGAACACTGAAGCTTTCTTT. It yields the protein CSGTENTEAFF.

The V and J genes are TRBV6-5 and TRBJ2-2, with 9 bases identical to TRBD1. The CDR3 is 16 amino acids. Losses at the gene ends were 2 bases for V and 5 bases for J; bases not matched to a gene: 6. Germline loops: CDR1 MNHEY, CDR2 SVGAGI. The CDR3 protein is CASSYVQGAGTGELFF. In nucleotides, the CDR3 is TGTGCCAGCAGTTACGTACAGGGGGCAGGGACCGGGGAGCTGTTTTTT.

The table lists this clone with a few counts. The V and J genes are TRBV18 and TRBJ2-5, with D unclear. V lost 3 bases, J lost 2 bases, and 10 bases lay in between. The CDR3 totals 14 residues. From germline, CDR1 is KGHSH and CDR2 LQKENI. CDR3 loop: CASSPQDLQETQYF. In nucleotides, the CDR3 is TGTGCCAGCTCACCTCAGGATTTACAAGAGACCCAGTACTTC.

This chain links TRBV19 with TRBJ1-1; D may be TRBD1 (6 bases). This CDR3 contains 14 residues. V lost 6 bases and J lost 4, with 15 bases in between. The germline CDR1 and CDR2 sequences are LNHDA and SQIVND (reference sequence). CDR3 bases: TGTGCCAGTAGCTCCCGGACAGATTTCACTGAAGCTTTCTTT. Translating gives CASSSRTDFTEAFF.

The chain joins TRBV9 to TRBJ2-7, with D tentatively TRBD1 (6 bases). Per the germline V gene, CDR1 is SGDLS and CDR2 is YYNGEE. The CDR3 length is 15 residues. With 0 bases removed from V and 3 bases from J, the gap between germline ends came to 13 bases. The CDR3 DNA reads TGTGCCAGCAGCGTAGATCCGGTACAGGGCTACGAGCAGTACTTC. This gives the protein CASSVDPVQGYEQYF.

This clone has more than one count but fewer than ten. CDR3 sequence reads: CASSLETDTQYF. The CDR3 DNA is TGTGCCAGCAGCTTAGAAACTGATACGCAGTATTTT. The chain employs TRBV7-9 and TRBJ2-3; D call uncertain. Trimming cost V 1 base and J 6 bases, with 5 bases left between them. This CDR3 is 12 amino acids long. The germline CDR1 and CDR2 sequences are SEHNR and FQNEAQ (reference sequence).

The rearrangement joins TRBV4-1 to TRBJ1-2; 7 bases line up with TRBD1. The CDR3 extends over 16 amino acids. The V segment lost 0 bases and the J segment 4 bases; nucleotides outside the gene matches: 8. From germline, CDR1 is MGHRA and CDR2 YSYEKL. CDR3 region: CASSQDGIGGFYGYTF. The CDR3 nucleotides read TGCGCCAGCAGCCAAGATGGAATAGGGGGCTTCTATGGCTACACCTTC.

This clone has just a few counts. The V gene is TRBV2, the J gene TRBJ2-1; 11 nucleotides agree with TRBD2. Germline CDR1 and CDR2: SNHLY and FYNNEI. There are 15 residues in the CDR3. V shed 4 bases and J 8 bases; nucleotides not matched to a gene: 7. The CDR3 DNA reads as TGTGCCAGCAGTGGCGAGACTAGCGGGAATTATGAGCAGTTCTTC. Its translation is CASSGETSGNYEQFF.

V and J are TRBV5-1 and TRBJ2-3, with TRBD2 identical over 12 bases. From germline, CDR1 is SGHRS and CDR2 YFSETQ. Unmatched junction bases numbered 11, after V lost 3 bases and J lost 6 bases. This CDR3 is 17 amino acids long. CDR3 residues: CASSSAGLAGLRDTQYF. CDR3 in DNA: TGCGCCAGCAGCTCAGCGGGACTAGCGGGTTTAAGGGATACGCAGTATTTT.

The rearrangement joins TRBV7-8 to TRBJ2-7; no reliable D call. This CDR3 is built from 13 residues. Trimming removed 1 base from V and 2 bases from J, with 6 bases in between. CDR1 SGHVS and CDR2 FQNEAQ come from the germline V gene. CDR3 sequence reads: CASSLVATYEQYF. CDR3 bases: TGTGCCAGCAGCTTAGTAGCAACCTACGAGCAGTACTTC.

The chain recombines TRBV9 with TRBJ2-5; the match to TRBD1 covers 10 bases. CDR3 length equals 16 residues. Per germline, CDR1 SGDLS and CDR2 YYNGEE. V was clipped by 0 bases and J by 5 bases; unmatched bases: 7. In nucleotides, the CDR3 is TGTGCCAGCAGCGTAGTCGGGGGACAGGGGTGGGAGACCCAGTACTTC. Its protein product is CASSVVGGQGWETQYF.

This clone was seen more than once but under ten times. The genes are TRBV5-4 and TRBJ2-5; TRBD1 agrees at 8 bases. V lost 4 bases and J lost 4; bases outside the gene matches: 6. The CDR3 extends over 14 amino acids. Germline V lookup: CDR1 SGHNT, CDR2 YYREEE (reference sequence). The CDR3 DNA sequence: TGTGCCAGCAGCCCTCAGGGGGCGGGAGAGACCCAGTACTTC. Amino acids: CASSPQGAGETQYF.

V is TRBV29-1 and J is TRBJ1-2; no firm D call. V was pared by 4 bases and J by 3 bases, with 6 bases between. CDR1 is SQVTM, CDR2 ANQGSEA, per germline. The CDR3 is 11 residues long. Here the CDR3 reads CSVVSDYGYTF. The CDR3 bases are TGCAGCGTTGTGTCAGACTATGGCTACACCTTC.

Only a few counts were recorded for this clone. The chain carries TRBV2 and TRBJ1-4, with 7 nucleotides matching TRBD1. Unmatched junction bases numbered 6, after V lost 11 bases and J lost 6 bases. This CDR3 comprises 12 residues. CDR1 and CDR2 from the germline V gene are SNHLY and FYNNEI. The CDR3 bases are TGTGCCGCAGGGGGGATAGATGAAAAACTGTTTTTT. It encodes CAAGGIDEKLFF.

This clone appeared a few times. Written as DNA, the CDR3 is TGTGCCAGCAGCTTTACAGGCAACTACGAGCAGTACTTC. Translating gives CASSFTGNYEQYF. The J gene is TRBJ2-7, the V gene TRBV7-9, with D possibly TRBD1 on 5 matching bases. Trimming shortened V by 3 bases and J by 3 bases, and 9 bases separated the two germline ends. The V gene's germline CDR1 is SEHNR and CDR2 FQNEAQ (reference sequence). The CDR3 runs 13 residues. The variable domain in full, with the rest retrieved from reference TRBV7-9 and TRBJ2-7, is DTGVSQNPRHKITKRGQNVTFRCDPISEHNRLYWYRQTLGQGPEFLTYFQNEAQLEKSRLLSDRFSAERPKGSFSTLEIQRTEQGDSAMYLCASSFTGNYEQYFGPGTRLTVT.

This clone was found a few times. The CDR3 coding sequence is TGTGCCAGCTCACCACGGTCCGGGTCTGATGAAAAACTGTTTTTT. It codes for CASSPRSGSDEKLFF. The chain combines TRBV18 with TRBJ1-4; D not certain. The germline V and J ends were trimmed by 1 base and 6 bases, with 12 bases remaining between them. The CDR3 is 15 amino acids. Germline CDR1 and CDR2: KGHSH and LQKENI.

The chain combines TRBV20-1 with TRBJ2-3, with D maybe TRBD1 (6 bases). Germline V lookup: CDR1 DFQATT, CDR2 SNEGSKA (reference sequence). Trimming removed 4 bases at V and 9 bases at J, with 11 bases between. The CDR3 is 11 residues long. The CDR3 DNA is TGCAGTGCTAACTCAGGGGTCACGCAGTATTTT. Translation: CSANSGVTQYF.

This clone was observed a few times. This rearrangement joins TRBV7-3 to TRBJ1-1, with D unclear. The CDR3 covers 11 residues. V was trimmed by 2 bases and J by 9 bases, leaving 7 bases between them. Germline CDR1 is SGHTA and CDR2 is FQGTGA. CDR3 sequence: CASSLGGKAFF. Here the CDR3 DNA reads TGTGCCAGCAGCTTAGGAGGGAAAGCTTTCTTT.